One sample yielded the 27 T cell receptor beta chains listed below, sequenced in a study of T cell clonality in common variable immunodeficiency. The table came from immunoSEQ multiplex PCR; TCRdb's copy has only in-frame clones and leaves some out. The record shows approximately 45,000 clones for this sample, with no singletons present. The sample taken for sequencing was peripheral blood mononuclear cells. These receptors all stem from a person aged 18-70 years in good health.

This clone was seen many times. The read comes to an end 3 residues before the CDR3 does, leaving the germline J gene to fill in the end. The V and J genes are TRBV20-1 and TRBJ2-3; 7 bases fit TRBD2. The CDR3 spans 16 residues. The germline gives CDR1 DFQATT, CDR2 SNEGSKA (reference sequence). V lost 3 bases and J lost 1; bases outside the gene matches: 10. Here the CDR3 reads CSASLTGLAGTDTQYF. CDR3 DNA, as far as it was read: TGCAGTGCTAGCCTCACGGGGCTAGCGGGCACAGATACG.

This clone was detected many times. The read ends 3 residues early relative to the CDR3; the germline J gene fills the gap. The V and J genes are TRBV18 and TRBJ2-7; 7 positions agree with TRBD2. Unmatched junction bases numbered 7, after V lost 3 bases and J lost 5 bases. Germline CDR1 reads KGHSH; CDR2 reads LQKENI. The length of the CDR3 is 14 residues. The CDR3 is CASSPGLPNNEQYF. The sequenced CDR3 bases are TGTGCCAGCTCACCGGGACTACCTAATAACGAG.

This clone was observed at least ten times. The read halts 3 residues ahead of the CDR3 end, with the missing end drawn from the germline J gene. The chain couples TRBV7-8 to TRBJ2-1; 13 bases are shared with TRBD2. This CDR3 has 17 amino acids. Germline trimming cut 1 base from V and 8 bases from J; bases unmatched to any gene: 8. Germline V lookup: CDR1 SGHVS, CDR2 FQNEAQ. The CDR3 loop is CASSLGTSGGYGDEQFF. CDR3 DNA (partial): TGTGCCAGCAGCTTAGGGACTAGCGGGGGATACGGAGATGAG.

This clone was detected ten times or more. The CDR3 end lies 3 residues beyond the end of the read and is filled in from the germline J gene. The chain employs TRBV7-2 and TRBJ2-5; possible D gene TRBD1, 5 bases. The germline V and J ends were trimmed by 4 bases and 5 bases, with 14 bases remaining between them. Germline CDR1 and CDR2: SGHTA and FQGNSA. The CDR3 loop spans 14 amino acids. The covered CDR3 bases are TGTGCCAGCAGCTACCAGGGCGTGGGTGAGACC. Its translation is CASSYQGVGET. The whole CDR3 reads CASSYQGVGETQYF.

In its sample, this clone was seen many times. The chain's CDR3 is CASSPGQGVENIQYF. The CDR3 DNA, read in part, is TGTGCCAGCAGCCCGGGACAGGGGGTGGAAAACATT. The chain couples TRBV5-4 to TRBJ2-4, with 11 bases aligning to TRBD1. Read data end 3 residues before the CDR3 end; the end is taken from the germline J gene. Germline CDR1 is SGHNT and CDR2 is YYREEE (reference sequence). Unmatched junction bases numbered 5, after V lost 4 bases and J lost 5 bases. This CDR3 is built from 15 residues.

This clone appeared many times. The read halts 3 residues ahead of the CDR3 end, with the missing end drawn from the germline J gene. This rearrangement joins TRBV6-2 or TRBV6-3 to TRBJ2-7, with D uncertain. From germline, CDR1 is MNHEY and CDR2 SVGEGT. This CDR3 has 16 amino acids. Trimming removed 6 bases at V and 0 bases at J, with 18 bases between. The CDR3 bases that were read are TGTGCCAGCAGCCAACCCCACGGTGGTGGCTCCTACGAG. It codes for CASSQPHGGGSYE. Given in full, the CDR3 is CASSQPHGGGSYEQYF.

The sample holds many counts of this clone. The CDR3 end falls 3 residues outside the read, so it is completed with the germline J gene. The chain carries TRBV5-1 and TRBJ2-3; D possibly corresponds to TRBD2 (6 bases). Germline V lookup: CDR1 SGHRS, CDR2 YFSETQ. Trimming took 1 base from V and 0 from J, leaving 9 bases between them. CDR3 length: 15 amino acids. CDR3 DNA (partial): TGCGCCAGCAGCTTGAACGGGGGAAGCACAGATACG. Its protein is CASSLNGGSTDT. The whole CDR3 region reads CASSLNGGSTDTQYF. The variable domain in full, with the rest retrieved from reference TRBV5-1 and TRBJ2-3, is KAGVTQTPRYLIKTRGQQVTLSCSPISGHRSVSWYQQTPGQGLQFLFEYFSETQRNKGNFPGRFSGRQFSNSRSEMNVSTLELGDSALYLCASSLNGGSTDTQYFGPGTRLTVL.

Many counts were recorded for this clone. Coverage ceases 3 residues before the CDR3 finishes, and the germline J gene fills in the end. This chain links TRBV5-4 with TRBJ2-7, with 7 nucleotides matching TRBD1. Germline V gene data show CDR1 as SGHNT and CDR2 as YYREEE (reference sequence). This CDR3 has 13 residues. With V trimmed by 4 bases and J by 4 bases, 5 bases remained unmatched. CDR3 bases read: TGTGCCAGCAGCAGGGGGACAGAGTACGAG. Translating it yields CASSRGTEYE. The CDR3 in its entirety is CASSRGTEYEQYF. The full variable domain, with the rest looked up from reference TRBV5-4 and TRBJ2-7, is ETGVTQSPTHLIKTRGQQVTLRCSSQSGHNTVSWYQQALGQGPQFIFQYYREEENGRGNFPPRFSGLQFPNYSSELNVNALELDDSALYLCASSRGTEYEQYFGPGTRLTVT.

This clone has a count of ten or more. The missing CDR3 end, 3 residues past where the read stops, is filled in from the germline J gene. The chain couples TRBV10-3 to TRBJ2-2; 8 nucleotides agree with TRBD2. Germline V gene sequence: CDR1 ENHRY, CDR2 SYGVKD. The CDR3 has 15 residues. The V and J ends lost 4 bases and 6 bases, in that order; junction bases with no gene match: 7. The sequenced CDR3 bases are TGTGCCATCAGTGTGGTTAGCGGGGATGCCGGGGAG. It specifies CAISVVSGDAGE. In full, the CDR3 is CAISVVSGDAGELFF.

This clone has at least ten counts. The same CDR3 also results from other DNA sequences found in this sample. The CDR3 region is CSATSGSYNEQFF. CDR3 DNA (partial): TGCAGTGCTACTAGCGGCTCCTACAATGAG. The V and J genes are TRBV20-1 and TRBJ2-1; 7 nucleotides agree with TRBD2. The read is 3 residues too short to cover the CDR3 end, so that end is filled in from the germline J gene. This CDR3 has 13 residues. The J segment lost 0 bases and the V segment lost 4 bases, leaving 0 bases of the junction unmatched. Germline-derived CDR1 and CDR2 are DFQATT and SNEGSKA (reference sequence).

This clone has at least ten counts. The read ends 3 residues early relative to the CDR3; the germline J gene fills the gap. V gene TRBV29-1 combines with J gene TRBJ1-1; TRBD1 agrees at 10 bases. The CDR3 length is 19 residues. Germline CDR1 reads SQVTM; CDR2 reads ANQGSEA. The V and J ends lost 5 bases and 1 base, in that order; junction bases with no gene match: 19. CDR3 DNA (partial): TGCAGCGTTACCCGGGACAGGGGTAGAATTATGACTCAGAACACTGAA. Its translation is CSVTRDRGRIMTQNTE. The CDR3 reads in full as CSVTRDRGRIMTQNTEAFF.

Turning to this clone: Mismatch with germline at one junction end may stem from a read error. The read falls 3 residues short of the CDR3 end, and the missing part is taken from the germline J gene. V usage is TRBV2 and J usage is TRBJ2-5, with 8 bases lining up with TRBD2. The CDR3 extends over 15 amino acids. CDR1 SNHLY and CDR2 FYNNEI come from the germline V gene. The covered CDR3 bases are TGTGCCAGCAGTAAAGCCCTGCGGGGGGCAGATACC. It encodes CASSKALRGADT. The whole CDR3 reads CASSKALRGADTQYF.

This clone has just a few counts. The CDR3 protein is CALTLGQPSSGNTIYF. The DNA read from the CDR3 is TGTGCCTTAACCCTGGGACAGCCGAGCTCTGGAAACACC. This chain uses TRBV30 with TRBJ1-3; 7 bases map to TRBD1. The read terminates 3 residues ahead of where the CDR3 ends, so the germline J gene completes it. Germline CDR1 and CDR2: GTSNPN and SVGIG (reference sequence). CDR3 length: 16 residues. Losses at the gene ends were 7 bases for V and 0 bases for J; bases not matched to a gene: 12. The variable domain in full, completed from reference TRBV30 and TRBJ1-3, reads SQTIHQWPATLVQPVGSPLSLECTVEGTSNPNLYWYRQAAGRGLQLLFYSVGIGQISSEVPQNLSASRPQDRQFILSSKKLLLSDSGFYLCALTLGQPSSGNTIYFGEGSWLTVV.

This clone was recorded many times. Read sequence stops 3 residues before the CDR3 end, and the germline J gene provides the missing end. The rearrangement joins TRBV18 to TRBJ2-1; tentative D call: TRBD2 (5 bases). CDR3 length: 14 amino acids. Germline V CDR1 and CDR2: KGHSH, LQKENI. The V end was cut by 3 bases, the J end by 4 bases, with 10 bases between. The sequenced CDR3 bases are TGTGCCAGCTCACCTACGGGGTCATACAATGAG. This sequence encodes CASSPTGSYNE. The whole CDR3 region reads CASSPTGSYNEQFF. The full variable domain, rest sourced from reference TRBV18 and TRBJ2-1, is NAGVMQNPRHLVRRRGQEARLRCSPMKGHSHVYWYRQLPEEGLKFMVYLQKENIIDESGMPKERFSAEFPKEGPSILRIQQVVRGDSAAYFCASSPTGSYNEQFFGPGTRLTVL.

Ten or more counts support this clone. The CDR3 extends 3 residues past the end of the read, so its final part is completed from the germline J gene. V gene TRBV7-3 combines with J gene TRBJ2-1, with 12 nucleotides matching TRBD1. This CDR3 comprises 13 residues. V gave up 5 bases and J gave up 9 bases; unmatched junction bases: 2. Per the germline V gene, CDR1 is SGHTA and CDR2 is FQGTGA. CDR3 amino acids: CASSRDRGREQFF. Incomplete CDR3 DNA: TGTGCCAGCAGCCGGGACAGGGGGCGTGAG.

There are many counts of this clone. The read is 3 residues too short to cover the CDR3 end, so that end is filled in from the germline J gene. The chain links TRBV19 to TRBJ1-5; 12 positions match TRBD1. CDR3 length: 15 residues. Germline V gene lookup returns CDR1 LNHDA and CDR2 SQIVND (reference sequence). Trimming took 7 bases from V and 5 from J; bases not matched to a gene: 6. The CDR3 DNA, read in part, is TGTGCCAGTACCTCGGGACAGGGGGCTCATCAGCCC. Amino acid sequence: CASTSGQGAHQP. The full CDR3 protein is CASTSGQGAHQPQHF.

In this sample, this clone turned up many times. The CDR3 end is not reached by the read, which stops 3 residues before it; the germline J gene fills it in. The chain combines TRBV7-8 with TRBJ1-2, with 9 bases matching TRBD1. Germline CDR1 reads SGHVS; CDR2 reads FQNEAQ. The V segment lost 0 bases and the J segment 4 bases; nucleotides outside the gene matches: 3. The CDR3 is 15 residues long. CDR3 DNA, as far as it was read: TGTGCCAGCAGCTTAGCGGGACAGGGTAGCTATGGC. Translation: CASSLAGQGSYG. The CDR3 as a whole reads CASSLAGQGSYGYTF.

This clone was detected many times. The read ends 3 residues early relative to the CDR3; the germline J gene fills the gap. The chain is built from TRBV6-2 or TRBV6-3 and TRBJ1-6; 10 bases are a match to TRBD1. The CDR3 spans 15 residues. The germline V gene has CDR1 MNHEY and CDR2 SVGEGT. The CDR3 bases that were read are TGTGCCAGCAGTTACTTAGGGGACAGGGGCTCAGCC. This codes for CASSYLGDRGSA. The whole CDR3 sequence reads CASSYLGDRGSALHF.

Ten or more counts support this clone. The read ends 3 residues early relative to the CDR3; the germline J gene fills the gap. The V gene is TRBV7-6, the J gene TRBJ2-2; 7 bases agree with TRBD1. Germline V gives CDR1 SGHVS, CDR2 FNYEAQ. The CDR3 totals 16 residues. With V trimmed by 5 bases and J by 2 bases, 8 bases remained unmatched. CDR3: CASSPPTGSNTGELFF. The part of the CDR3 DNA that was read is TGTGCCAGCAGCCCCCCGACAGGGTCAAACACCGGGGAG.

Ten or more counts support this clone. Coverage ceases 3 residues before the CDR3 finishes, and the germline J gene fills in the end. This chain connects TRBV4-1 to TRBJ2-3; the match to TRBD2 covers 8 bases. The CDR3 is made up of 15 amino acids. The germline gives CDR1 MGHRA, CDR2 YSYEKL. V lost 0 bases to trimming and J lost 4 bases; unmatched junction nucleotides: 3. The sequenced part of the CDR3 DNA is TGCGCCAGCAGCCAAGAAGCGGGAGCTTCAGATACG. It specifies CASSQEAGASDT. From start to end, the CDR3 is CASSQEAGASDTQYF.

This clone was seen repeatedly, ten times or more. The CDR3 extends 3 residues past the end of the read, so its final part is completed from the germline J gene. The V and J genes are TRBV20-1 and TRBJ1-2; no clear D. Looked up from germline, CDR1 is DFQATT and CDR2 is SNEGSKA (reference sequence). This CDR3 spans 13 amino acids. V dropped 0 bases and J dropped 5 bases, with 10 bases sitting between them. The CDR3 DNA, read in part, is TGCAGTGCTAGAGATCCAAAAGGGTATGGC. The encoded protein is CSARDPKGYG. The entire CDR3 reads CSARDPKGYGYTF.

This clone came up many times. The CDR3 end lies 3 residues beyond the end of the read and is filled in from the germline J gene. This chain uses TRBV2 with TRBJ2-3, with 13 bases identical to TRBD2. V dropped 6 bases and J dropped 6; count of bases not matched to a gene: 9. Germline V gene data show CDR1 as SNHLY and CDR2 as FYNNEI. The CDR3 has 16 amino acids. CDR3 amino acids: CASSLRLAGGRDTQYF. CDR3 DNA (partial): TGTGCCAGCAGCCTCCGACTAGCGGGGGGTAGGGATACG.

In this sample, this clone turned up many times. The sequence runs out 3 residues before the end of the CDR3; the remainder is reconstructed from the germline J gene. J is TRBJ2-1 and V is TRBV7-2; D is perhaps TRBD2 (6 bases). Germline CDR1 SGHTA, CDR2 FQGNSA. This CDR3 is built from 14 residues. Trimming removed 0 bases at V and 4 bases at J, with 7 bases between. CDR3 region: CASSLAGGYNEQFF. The covered CDR3 bases are TGTGCCAGCAGCTTAGCGGGGGGATACAATGAG.

This clone was observed at least ten times. The CDR3 extends 3 residues past the end of the read, so its final part is completed from the germline J gene. This chain links TRBV19 with TRBJ1-2; D gene unclear. CDR1 is LNHDA, CDR2 SQIVND, per germline (reference sequence). This CDR3 spans 15 amino acids. V dropped 5 bases and J dropped 2 bases, with 15 bases sitting between them. CDR3 sequence: CASSPIGQANYGYTF. Incomplete CDR3 DNA: TGTGCCAGTAGTCCCATTGGGCAGGCCAACTATGGC.

This clone occurred a few times. The junction departs from the called germline gene at one end, perhaps through a read error. The CDR3 end lies 3 residues beyond the end of the read and is filled in from the germline J gene. This same CDR3 is encoded by further DNA sequences in the sample. This chain links TRBV7-6 with TRBJ1-3, with TRBD1 as a possible D gene (6 bases). This CDR3 has 14 residues. CDR1 and CDR2 (germline): SGHVS, FNYEAQ. The CDR3 sequence: CASSLGGRGDTIYF. CDR3 DNA, as far as it was read: TGTGCCAGCAGCTTAGGGGGCAGGGGTGACACA.

This clone was observed many times. The read halts 3 residues ahead of the CDR3 end, with the missing end drawn from the germline J gene. The gene calls are TRBV5-6 and TRBJ1-5, with TRBD1 as a possible D gene (6 bases). CDR1 is SGHDT, CDR2 YYEEEE, per germline. Trimming shortened V by 4 bases and J by 2 bases, and 13 bases separated the two germline ends. The CDR3 sequence is 15 residues long. The sequenced CDR3 bases are TGTGCCAGCAGCGGGGGGGCCTCAGGCAATCAGCCC. Its protein product is CASSGGASGNQP. The complete CDR3 sequence is CASSGGASGNQPQHF. Variable domain in full (rest from reference TRBV5-6 and TRBJ1-5): DAGVTQSPTHLIKTRGQQVTLRCSPKSGHDTVSWYQQALGQGPQFIFQYYEEEERQRGNFPDRFSGHQFPNYSSELNVNALLLGDSALYLCASSGGASGNQPQHFGDGTRLSIL.

Of note for this clone: One end of the junction varies from germline; a read error may be responsible. Coverage ceases 3 residues before the CDR3 finishes, and the germline J gene fills in the end. This rearrangement joins TRBV6-2 or TRBV6-3 to TRBJ1-2; perhaps TRBD1 as D (5 bases). The CDR3 has 16 amino acids. From germline, CDR1 is MNHEY and CDR2 SVGEGT. The DNA read from the CDR3 is TGTTCCAGCAGTCCTGGGACTAGCGCCTGGAGGGATGAC. Amino acids: CSSSPGTSAWRDD. The whole CDR3 protein reads CSSSPGTSAWRDDYTF.